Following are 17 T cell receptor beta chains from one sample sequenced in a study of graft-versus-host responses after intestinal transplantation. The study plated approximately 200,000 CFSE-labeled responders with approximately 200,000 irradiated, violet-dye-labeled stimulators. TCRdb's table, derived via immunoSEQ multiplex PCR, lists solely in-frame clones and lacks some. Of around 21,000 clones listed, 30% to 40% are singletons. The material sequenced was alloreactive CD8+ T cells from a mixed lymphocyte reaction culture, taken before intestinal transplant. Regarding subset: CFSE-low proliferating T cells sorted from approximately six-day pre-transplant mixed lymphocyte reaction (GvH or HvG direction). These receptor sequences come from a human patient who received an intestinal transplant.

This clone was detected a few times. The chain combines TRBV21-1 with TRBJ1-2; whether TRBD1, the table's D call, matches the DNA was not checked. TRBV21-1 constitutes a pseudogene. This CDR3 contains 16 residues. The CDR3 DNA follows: TGTGCCAGCAGCAAAACTATTACCGACAGTAACTATGGCTACACCTTC. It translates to CASSKTITDSNYGYTF.

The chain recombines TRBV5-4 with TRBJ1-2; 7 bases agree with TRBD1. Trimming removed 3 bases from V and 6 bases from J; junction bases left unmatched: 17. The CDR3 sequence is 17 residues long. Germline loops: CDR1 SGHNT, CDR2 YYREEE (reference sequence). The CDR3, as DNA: TGTGCCAGCAGCTGGGTAGGAGGGACAGACCAAGGAAATGGCTACACCTTC. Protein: CASSWVGGTDQGNGYTF.

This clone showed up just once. As DNA, the CDR3 is TGTGCCAGCAGCTTTCGGGGGGCTAATGAAAAACTGTTTTTT. Its protein product is CASSFRGANEKLFF. The chain has TRBV7-9 and TRBJ1-4, with a weak D call TRBD1 (5 bases). The V end was cut by 3 bases, the J end by 3 bases, with 8 bases between. The CDR3 is made up of 14 amino acids. Germline assignment: CDR1 SEHNR and CDR2 FQNEAQ (reference sequence).

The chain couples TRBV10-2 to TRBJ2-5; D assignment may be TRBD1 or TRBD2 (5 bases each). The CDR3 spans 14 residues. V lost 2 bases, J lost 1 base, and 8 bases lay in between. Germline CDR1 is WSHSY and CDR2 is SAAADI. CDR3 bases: TGCGCCAGCAGTGAGCTAGGGACCCAAGAGACCCAGTACTTC. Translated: CASSELGTQETQYF.

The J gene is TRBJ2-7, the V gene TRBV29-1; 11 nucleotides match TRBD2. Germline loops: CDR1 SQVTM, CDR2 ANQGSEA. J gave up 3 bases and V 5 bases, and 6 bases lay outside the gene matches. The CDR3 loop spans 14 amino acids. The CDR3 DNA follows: TGCAGCGTTCACATAGCGGGAGGGGGCTACGAGCAGTACTTC. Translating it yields CSVHIAGGGYEQYF.

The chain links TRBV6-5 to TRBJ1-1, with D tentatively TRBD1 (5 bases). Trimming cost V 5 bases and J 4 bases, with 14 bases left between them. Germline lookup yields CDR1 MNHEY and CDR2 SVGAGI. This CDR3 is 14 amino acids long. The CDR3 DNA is TGTGCCAGCAGTCACGTGCTAGGGGCCACTGAAGCTTTCTTT. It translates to CASSHVLGATEAFF.

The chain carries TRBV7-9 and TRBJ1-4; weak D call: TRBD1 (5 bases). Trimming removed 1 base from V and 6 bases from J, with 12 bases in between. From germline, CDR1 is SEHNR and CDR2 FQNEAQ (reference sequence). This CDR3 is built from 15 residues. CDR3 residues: CASSLVRGMDEKLFF. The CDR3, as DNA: TGTGCCAGCAGCTTAGTTAGGGGAATGGATGAAAAACTGTTTTTT.

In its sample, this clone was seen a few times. The CDR3 DNA reads as TGTGCCAGCAGCCTAAACTACGAGCAGTACTTC. It codes for CASSLNYEQYF. This chain joins TRBV7-6 and TRBJ2-7; D remains ambiguous. Trimming stripped 5 bases from V and 3 bases from J, with 5 bases between. This CDR3 is built from 11 residues. Germline CDR1 reads SGHVS; CDR2 reads FNYEAQ.

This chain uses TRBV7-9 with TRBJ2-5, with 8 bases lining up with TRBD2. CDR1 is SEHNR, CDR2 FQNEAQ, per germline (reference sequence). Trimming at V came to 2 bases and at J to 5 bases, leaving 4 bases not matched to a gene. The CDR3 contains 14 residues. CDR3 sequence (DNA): TGTGCCAGCAGCTTACCGGGAGGGGGGGAGACCCAGTACTTC. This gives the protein CASSLPGGGETQYF.

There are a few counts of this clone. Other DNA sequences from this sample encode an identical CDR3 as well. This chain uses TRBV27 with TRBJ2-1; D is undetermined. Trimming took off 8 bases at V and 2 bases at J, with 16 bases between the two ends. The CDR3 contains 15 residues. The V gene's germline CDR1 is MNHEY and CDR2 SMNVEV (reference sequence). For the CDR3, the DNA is TGTGCCAGCTGCTTGGGTCCCAGTGCCTACAATGAGCAGTTCTTC. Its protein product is CASCLGPSAYNEQFF.

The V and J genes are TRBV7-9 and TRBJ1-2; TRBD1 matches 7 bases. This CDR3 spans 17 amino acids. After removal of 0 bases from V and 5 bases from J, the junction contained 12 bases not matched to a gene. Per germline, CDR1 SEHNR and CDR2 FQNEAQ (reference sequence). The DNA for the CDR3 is TGTGCCAGCAGCTTAGCGGACAGGCTGCAGGGCCCTTATGGCTACACCTTC. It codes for CASSLADRLQGPYGYTF.

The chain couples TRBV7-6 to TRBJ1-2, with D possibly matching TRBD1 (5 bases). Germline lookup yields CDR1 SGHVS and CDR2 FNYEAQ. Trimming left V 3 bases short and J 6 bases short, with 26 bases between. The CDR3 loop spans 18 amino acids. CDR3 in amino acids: CASSFSGGIPVDSNGYTF. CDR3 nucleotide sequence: TGTGCCAGCAGCTTTTCGGGGGGGATTCCGGTTGATTCGAATGGCTACACCTTC.

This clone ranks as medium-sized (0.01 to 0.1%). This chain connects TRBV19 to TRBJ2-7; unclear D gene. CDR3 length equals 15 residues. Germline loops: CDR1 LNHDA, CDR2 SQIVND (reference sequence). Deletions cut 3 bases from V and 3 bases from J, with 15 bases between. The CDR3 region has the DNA TGTGCCAGTAGTATTGATTATTCTTCACACTACGAGCAGTACTTC. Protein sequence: CASSIDYSSHYEQYF.

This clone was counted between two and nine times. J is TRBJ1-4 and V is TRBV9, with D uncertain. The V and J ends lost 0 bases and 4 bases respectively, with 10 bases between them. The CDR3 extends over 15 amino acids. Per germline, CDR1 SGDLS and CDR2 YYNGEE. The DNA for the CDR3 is TGTGCCAGCAGCGTAGCTGTGCAGCTTAATGAAAAACTGTTTTTT. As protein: CASSVAVQLNEKLFF.

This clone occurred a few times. CDR3 DNA: TGTGCCAGCAGTAGATGCGGCTCACGACAAAGTCGGGCCAACGTCCTGACTTTC. This sequence encodes CASSRCGSRQSRANVLTF. J is TRBJ2-6 and V is TRBV6-4, with D unresolved. Trimming removed 5 bases from V and 5 bases from J, with 22 bases in between. The germline gives CDR1 MRHNA, CDR2 SNTAGT. The CDR3 runs to 18 residues.

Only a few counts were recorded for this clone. The CDR3 loop is CASSHLPDPTGSDEQFF. DNA of the CDR3: TGTGCCAGCAGCCACTTACCGGACCCAACCGGATCGGATGAGCAGTTCTTC. The rearrangement uses TRBV2 and TRBJ2-1; D is unclear. The CDR3 length is 17 residues. V shed 6 bases and J shed 8 bases, with 26 bases lying between them. CDR1 and CDR2 from the germline V gene are SNHLY and FYNNEI. The entire variable domain, with the rest obtained from reference TRBV2 and TRBJ2-1, is as follows: EPEVTQTPSHQVTQMGQEVILRCVPISNHLYFYWYRQILGQKVEFLVSFYNNEISEKSEIFDDQFSVERPDGSNFTLKIRSTKLEDSAMYFCASSHLPDPTGSDEQFFGPGTRLTVL.

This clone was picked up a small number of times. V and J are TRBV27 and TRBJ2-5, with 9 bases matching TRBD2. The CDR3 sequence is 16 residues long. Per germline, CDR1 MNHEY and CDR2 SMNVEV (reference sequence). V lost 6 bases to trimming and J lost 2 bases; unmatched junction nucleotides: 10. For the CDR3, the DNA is TGTGCCAGCAGCTCCCTGGGGGCGGGGGGGCAAGAGACCCAGTACTTC. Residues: CASSSLGAGGQETQYF.